The TCR beta chain described here comes from a study of shared clonotypes between healthy human individuals. This CDR3 has 16 residues. Unmatched junction bases numbered 8, after V lost 4 bases and J lost 3 bases. Germline CDR1 reads LNHDA; CDR2 reads SQIVND (reference sequence). Clones were sequenced by immunoSEQ multiplex PCR, and TCRdb holds only the in-frame ones, with some missing. The sample lists 2.5 million or so clones; roughly 92% were seen once. The sequencing input was naive CD4+ T cells sorted from blood. Subset of the sample: CD45RA+ positively selected. The chain recombines TRBV19 with TRBJ1-5, with 8 bases aligning to TRBD1. The source is a man between 18 and 29 years old in good health. The CDR3 DNA follows: TGTGCCAGTAGTACCGCGACAGGGGCCTTCAATCAGCCCCAGCATTTT. Its translation: CASSTATGAFNQPQHF.